These T cell receptor beta chains were read from a single sample in a study of OX40 agonist ivuxolimab in advanced cancers. Only in-frame clones appear in the TCRdb table, and some are missing; sequencing was by immunoSEQ multiplex PCR. The repertoire holds 100,000 or so clones, with roughly 94% as singletons. The sample in question was CD4+ or CD8+ T cells sorted from blood, obtained in a trial of the OX40 agonist ivuxolimab. These receptors were taken from an adult with an advanced solid tumor such as melanoma, head and neck, liver or kidney cancer. The CDR3 runs from the conserved cysteine through the conserved F or W. Each record gives: D gene, V gene, clone size, J gene, CDR3 protein, CDR3 DNA. A D gene is named only where the DNA matches it firmly. Some rows mark clone size as missing; the rest say once, few, many or name a class of expanded clone.

TRBD1,TRBV7-9,.,TRBJ1-4,CASSYLRGTNEKLFF,TGTGCCAGCAGCTACCTCAGGGGGACTAATGAAAAACTGTTTTTT
.,TRBV7-9,few,TRBJ1-1,CASSLVIRDTEAFF,TGTGCCAGCAGCTTAGTTATCCGGGACACTGAAGCTTTCTTT
TRBD2,TRBV5-1,.,TRBJ2-5,CASSLKRGGFTPGQETQYF,TGCGCCAGCAGCCTAAAGCGGGGGGGCTTTACCCCTGGGCAAGAGACCCAGTACTTC
TRBD1,TRBV7-9,few,TRBJ1-5,CASSWTGDQPQHF,TGTGCCAGCAGCTGGACAGGGGATCAGCCCCAGCATTTT
TRBD1,TRBV28,few,TRBJ1-1,CASSLTGGMNTEAFF,TGTGCCAGCAGTTTGACAGGGGGCATGAACACTGAAGCTTTCTTT
.,TRBV7-2,.,TRBJ2-7,CASSRDGLREQYF,TGTGCCAGCAGCCGGGACGGCTTACGCGAGCAGTACTTC
.,TRBV9,.,TRBJ1-1,CASSVGGGTNTEAFF,TGTGCCAGCAGCGTAGGGGGAGGGACGAACACTGAAGCTTTCTTT
TRBD1,TRBV27,.,TRBJ2-3,CASSFRDRARNTQYF,TGTGCCAGCAGTTTCCGGGACAGGGCCCGGAATACGCAGTATTTT
.,TRBV5-1,.,TRBJ2-7,CASSLGAGYEQYF,TGCGCCAGCAGCTTGGGGGCAGGCTACGAGCAGTACTTC
.,TRBV28,.,TRBJ2-7,CASSQFPLWVSSYEQYF,TGTGCCAGCAGCCAGTTTCCCTTGTGGGTTAGCTCCTACGAGCAGTACTTC
TRBD1,TRBV6-6,.,TRBJ2-2,CASSRGQGHTGELFF,TGTGCCAGCAGCCGGGGACAGGGACACACCGGGGAGCTGTTTTTT
TRBD2,TRBV7-2,.,TRBJ2-5,CASSPGLAGQETQYF,TGTGCCAGCAGCCCCGGACTAGCGGGACAAGAGACCCAGTACTTC
.,TRBV20-1,.,TRBJ1-2,CSATSYSSYTF,TGCAGTGCTACCTCATACAGTAGCTACACCTTC
TRBD1,TRBV5-3,.,TRBJ1-1,CARSLDGQGSDTEAFF,TGTGCCAGAAGCTTGGACGGACAGGGTTCGGACACTGAAGCTTTCTTT
.,TRBV28,.,TRBJ2-1,CASGVPEQFF,TGTGCCAGCGGTGTACCTGAGCAGTTCTTC
.,TRBV7-9,.,TRBJ2-6,CASSLGVGRSGANVLTF,TGTGCCAGCAGCTTAGGGGTAGGCCGCTCTGGGGCCAACGTCCTGACTTTC
.,TRBV28,.,TRBJ1-2,CASKEAGLNYGYTF,TGTGCCAGCAAAGAAGCGGGGCTAAACTATGGCTACACCTTC
.,TRBV28,.,TRBJ2-4,CASSPPEGAKNIQYF,TGTGCCAGCAGCCCTCCTGAGGGGGCCAAAAACATTCAGTACTTC
.,TRBV18,.,TRBJ2-1,CASSPTHDGYNEQFF,TGTGCCAGCTCACCCACCCATGACGGCTACAATGAGCAGTTCTTC
.,TRBV5-1,.,TRBJ1-3,CASSSRESGNTIYF,TGCGCCAGCAGCTCCCGTGAAAGCGGAAACACCATATATTTT
.,TRBV7-2,.,TRBJ1-2,CASSSTGGGTGYGYTF,TGTGCCAGCAGCTCCACGGGGGGAGGCACAGGCTATGGCTACACCTTC
.,TRBV9,few,TRBJ1-6,CASAAGSSPLHF,TGTGCCAGCGCAGCAGGGAGCTCACCCCTCCACTTT
.,TRBV2,.,TRBJ2-3,CASRPRTGDSDTQYF,TGTGCCAGCAGGCCCCGGACTGGGGACTCAGATACGCAGTATTTT